Below are 30 T cell receptor beta chains sequenced from a single sample in a study of PD-1 and CTLA-4 blockade in melanoma (dated by TCRdb to about 2021). The library relied on the immunoSEQ multiplex PCR assay. TCRdb holds this immuneACCESS table with in-frame rearrangements only. Some clones are missing; in checked studies, unresolved V genes explain under half, and the rest has no known cause. This sample is represented by tens of thousands of clones; less than 90% of them were singletons. 5% to 8% of the sample is held by the ten biggest clonotypes. The sample here was CD8+ T cells from peripheral blood, taken from a patient given anti-PD-1 treatment. The receptors here all came from a human donor with melanoma.

The rearrangement links TRBV21-1 to TRBJ1-5. TRBV21-1 is a pseudogene segment. The CDR3 runs to 16 residues. CDR3 protein: CASSSVKGAGNQPQHF. The CDR3 DNA is TGTGCCAGCAGTTCTGTTAAGGGAGCGGGGAATCAGCCCCAGCATTTT.

V usage is TRBV11-2 and J usage is TRBJ2-7; D uncertain. CDR3 length: 14 residues. V shed 1 base and J shed 2 bases, with 9 bases lying between them. Germline CDR1 is SGHAT and CDR2 is FQNNGV. The CDR3 DNA sequence: TGTGCCAGCAGCTTAGCGGGTGGGACCTACGAGCAGTACTTC. Its translation: CASSLAGGTYEQYF.

The chain combines TRBV9 with TRBJ1-2; possibly TRBD1 for D (6 bases). Germline loops: CDR1 SGDLS, CDR2 YYNGEE. V dropped 5 bases and J dropped 5 bases, with 13 bases sitting between them. The CDR3 sequence is 13 residues long. CDR3 nucleotide sequence: TGTGCCAGCAGTTCGGACAGACCTTATGGCTACACCTTC. As protein: CASSSDRPYGYTF.

The chain is built from TRBV23-1 and TRBJ2-1; D call uncertain. Being an ORF, TRBV23-1 has a function that is uncertain. Trimming removed 8 bases from V and 6 bases from J, with 11 bases in between. The CDR3 length is 12 residues. CDR3 in DNA: TGCGCCAGCCCCAAGTCGGGCAATGAGCAGTTCTTC. This sequence encodes CASPKSGNEQFF.

The rearrangement uses TRBV3-1 (or the pseudogene TRBV3-2) and TRBJ1-4; D remains ambiguous. The CDR3 totals 17 residues. Trimming took 1 base from V and 1 from J, leaving 13 bases between them. Germline V gives CDR1 LGHDT, CDR2 YNNKEL (reference sequence). The DNA for the CDR3 is TGTGCCAGCAGCCAAGTGGGGAAAGGTAAAACTAATGAAAAACTGTTTTTT. It codes for CASSQVGKGKTNEKLFF.

This clone was picked up one time. The chain combines TRBV6-1 with TRBJ1-2; the D is unclear. CDR1 is MNHNS, CDR2 SASEGT, per germline. The CDR3 contains 16 residues. The V end lost 2 bases, the J end lost 3 bases, and 16 bases lay between the germline ends. CDR3 coding DNA: TGTGCCAGCAGTGAATCTCCGGGGAGGACTTACTATGGCTACACCTTC. Translated: CASSESPGRTYYGYTF.

This chain uses TRBV7-6 with TRBJ2-3, with 7 positions matching TRBD1. The CDR3 contains 15 residues. The junction had 7 bases not matched to a gene; V was cut back by 3 bases and J by 4 bases. CDR1 and CDR2 from the germline V gene are SGHVS and FNYEAQ. CDR3 sequence (DNA): TGTGCCAGCAGCTTGGAGGCAGGGGGACCAGATACGCAGTATTTT. It encodes CASSLEAGGPDTQYF.

The V call is TRBV11-2, the J call TRBJ1-1; a weak D match, TRBD1 (5 bases). The V gene's germline CDR1 is SGHAT and CDR2 FQNNGV. CDR3 length: 15 residues. With 5 bases removed from V and 5 bases from J, the gap between germline ends came to 18 bases. The CDR3 DNA reads as TGTGCCAGCAGCGTAAACAGGTGGGAAGGGACTGAAGCTTTCTTT. This sequence encodes CASSVNRWEGTEAFF.

This chain uses TRBV5-1 with TRBJ1-1, with 7 bases that match TRBD1. The CDR3 is 14 amino acids. The V and J ends lost 4 bases and 3 bases, in that order; junction bases with no gene match: 6. Per the germline V gene, CDR1 is SGHRS and CDR2 is YFSETQ. The CDR3 here is CASSRGLGDTEAFF. The CDR3 DNA follows: TGCGCCAGCAGCAGGGGGCTGGGGGACACTGAAGCTTTCTTT.

This clone was observed a single time. The V call is TRBV5-6, the J call TRBJ2-2, with TRBD2 identical over 7 bases. Looked up from germline, CDR1 is SGHDT and CDR2 is YYEEEE. J gave up 4 bases and V 2 bases, and 11 bases lay outside the gene matches. The CDR3 spans 17 residues. The CDR3 DNA follows: TGTGCCAGCAGCTTTGGTCTTTGGAGGGAGGGCACCGGGGAGCTGTTTTTT. This encodes CASSFGLWREGTGELFF.

The chain links TRBV6-5 to TRBJ2-2; D not certain. This CDR3 has 16 residues. Germline V lookup: CDR1 MNHEY, CDR2 SVGAGI. Between the trimmed V and J ends, which lost 2 bases and 3 bases, there was a span of 13 bases. This CDR3 reads CASSYLPDTYTGELFF. For the CDR3, the DNA is TGTGCCAGCAGTTACCTTCCTGACACTTACACCGGGGAGCTGTTTTTT.

The genes are TRBV27 and TRBJ1-1; no reliable D call. The CDR3 is made up of 14 amino acids. V lost 5 bases and J 1 base, leaving 11 bases between the germline ends. CDR1 MNHEY and CDR2 SMNVEV come from the germline V gene (reference sequence). The CDR3 coding sequence is TGTGCCAGCAGTACGAGAATGGGGAACACTGAAGCTTTCTTT. Protein product: CASSTRMGNTEAFF.

The rearrangement links TRBV24-1 to TRBJ1-1; tentatively, D is TRBD1 (6 bases). The V gene's germline CDR1 is KGHDR and CDR2 SFDVKD. This CDR3 contains 12 residues. The V gene lost 7 bases and the J gene lost 6 bases, with 11 bases spanning the gap. The CDR3 spells CATRSSGAEAFF. In DNA, the CDR3 is TGTGCCACCAGATCGTCAGGGGCTGAAGCTTTCTTT.

The chain has TRBV30 and TRBJ1-4; D is ambiguous. The V end lost 5 bases, the J end lost 1 base, and 8 bases lay between the germline ends. CDR3 length: 13 residues. Germline CDR1 and CDR2: GTSNPN and SVGIG (reference sequence). The CDR3: CAWLAVTNEKLFF. CDR3 sequence (DNA): TGTGCCTGGTTAGCCGTAACTAATGAAAAACTGTTTTTT.

The rearrangement links TRBV6-1 to TRBJ2-4, with TRBD2 matching over 7 bases. Trimming took 3 bases from V and 1 from J; bases not matched to a gene: 0. The germline V gene encodes CDR1 MNHNS and CDR2 SASEGT. The CDR3 is 14 residues long. The CDR3 here is CASSEGGAKNIQYF. CDR3 coding DNA: TGTGCCAGCAGTGAGGGGGGGGCCAAAAACATTCAGTACTTC.

This clone was observed a handful of times. The genes are TRBV11-2 and TRBJ1-1; maybe TRBD1 (5 bases). The CDR3 spans 14 residues. The V end lost 6 bases, the J end lost 7 bases, and 18 bases lay between the germline ends. Per germline, CDR1 SGHAT and CDR2 FQNNGV. The CDR3 DNA sequence: TGTGCCAGCAGTTATACCGGGTCGGGGGGTGAAGCTTTCTTT. It is translated as CASSYTGSGGEAFF.

The chain employs TRBV27 and TRBJ2-3, with unresolved D. V dropped 5 bases and J dropped 4 bases, with 10 bases sitting between them. This CDR3 contains 13 residues. The germline gives CDR1 MNHEY, CDR2 SMNVEV (reference sequence). The chain's CDR3 is CASSISRPDTQYF. CDR3 in DNA: TGTGCCAGCAGTATTAGTAGACCAGATACGCAGTATTTT.

The chain links TRBV21-1 to TRBJ2-2; the table calls TRBD1, which could not be checked here. TRBV21-1 is listed as a pseudogene. This CDR3 has 15 residues. The CDR3 region is CASSTRDRNTGELFF. In DNA, the CDR3 is TGTGCCAGCAGCACTCGAGACAGGAACACCGGGGAGCTGTTTTTT.

This chain links TRBV12-5 with TRBJ2-7; possibly TRBD1 or TRBD2 for D (5 bases each). Germline loops: CDR1 LGHNT, CDR2 FRNRAP. This CDR3 has 16 amino acids. Trimming shortened V by 7 bases and J by 2 bases, and 21 bases separated the two germline ends. In DNA, the CDR3 is TGTGCTAGTGCCATTGGGGGTCAGACCGGGACCTACGAGCAGTACTTC. This gives the protein CASAIGGQTGTYEQYF.

The rearrangement uses TRBV5-6 and TRBJ2-6; D is ambiguous. Trimming removed 0 bases from V and 0 bases from J, with 7 bases in between. The germline V gene encodes CDR1 SGHDT and CDR2 YYEEEE. The CDR3 consists of 16 residues. CDR3 DNA: TGTGCCAGCAGCTTGGGGCCGTACTCTGGGGCCAACGTCCTGACTTTC. It codes for CASSLGPYSGANVLTF.

The V call is TRBV11-3, the J call TRBJ2-1; 7 bases fit TRBD1. The germline V gene encodes CDR1 SGHNT and CDR2 YENEEA. V lost 4 bases, J lost 0 bases, and 3 bases stayed unmatched. There are 15 residues in the CDR3. CDR3 coding DNA: TGTGCCAGCAGCTCCAGGGACAGCTCCTACAATGAGCAGTTCTTC. Translating gives CASSSRDSSYNEQFF.

The rearrangement joins TRBV2 to TRBJ1-1; D unresolved. Germline loops: CDR1 SNHLY, CDR2 FYNNEI. The CDR3 runs to 14 residues. V was pared by 8 bases and J by 7 bases, with 20 bases between. The CDR3 sequence: CASASGVDLDEAFF. In DNA form, the CDR3 reads TGTGCCAGCGCTTCCGGGGTGGATCTTGATGAAGCTTTCTTT. Complete variable domain (other parts from reference TRBV2 and TRBJ1-1): EPEVTQTPSHQVTQMGQEVILRCVPISNHLYFYWYRQILGQKVEFLVSFYNNEISEKSEIFDDQFSVERPDGSNFTLKIRSTKLEDSAMYFCASASGVDLDEAFFGQGTRLTVV.

The rearrangement links TRBV2 to TRBJ2-5; D possibly uses TRBD1 or TRBD2 (6 bases each). This CDR3 contains 15 residues. Trimming removed 8 bases at V and 5 bases at J, with 21 bases between. Germline V gives CDR1 SNHLY, CDR2 FYNNEI. DNA for the CDR3: TGTGCCAGCTCCTCATATTGGGGGGCGGGGGAGACCCAGTACTTC. It yields the protein CASSSYWGAGETQYF.

The J gene is TRBJ2-7, the V gene TRBV14; D unresolved. Trimming removed 10 bases from V and 6 bases from J, with 10 bases in between. This CDR3 region has 10 residues. The germline V gene encodes CDR1 SGHDN and CDR2 FVKESK. The chain's CDR3 is CATSESEQYF. For the CDR3, the DNA is TGTGCCACCTCAGAAAGCGAGCAGTACTTC.

V usage is TRBV7-8 and J usage is TRBJ2-5; TRBD1 is a possible D gene (5 bases). The CDR3 sequence is 15 residues long. Germline V lookup: CDR1 SGHVS, CDR2 FQNEAQ. V was cut by 4 bases and J by 2 bases, with 14 bases left in between. Here the CDR3 reads CASSSRQGAQETQYF. In DNA, the CDR3 is TGTGCCAGCAGCTCCCGCCAGGGCGCACAAGAGACCCAGTACTTC.

DNA of the CDR3: TGTGCCAGCAGTTTATCAGTAGCAAGTTTCTCCTACGAGCAGTACTTC. As protein: CASSLSVASFSYEQYF. The chain recombines TRBV27 with TRBJ2-7; no definite D call. V lost 0 bases to trimming and J lost 0 bases, with 12 bases between them. The CDR3 totals 16 residues. Germline CDR1 reads MNHEY; CDR2 reads SMNVEV (reference sequence).

This chain joins TRBV3-1 (or the pseudogene TRBV3-2) and TRBJ2-5; TRBD2 aligns across 8 bases. V lost 3 bases to trimming and J lost 4 bases; unmatched junction nucleotides: 10. CDR3 length: 16 amino acids. In germline, CDR1 is LGHDT, CDR2 YNNKEL (reference sequence). This CDR3 reads CASSHPGGDLRETQYF. The CDR3 bases are TGTGCCAGCAGCCATCCCGGGGGGGATTTGAGAGAGACCCAGTACTTC.

This sequence joins TRBV10-3 and TRBJ1-2; D perhaps matches TRBD1 (5 bases). V shed 5 bases and J shed 6 bases, with 13 bases lying between them. The CDR3 is 13 residues long. Germline loops: CDR1 ENHRY, CDR2 SYGVKD. The DNA for the CDR3 is TGTGCCATCAGTACTCGGGGGACGGATGGCTACACCTTC. Its translation: CAISTRGTDGYTF.

The rearrangement links TRBV27 to TRBJ2-3; 7 bases are shared with TRBD1. J gave up 0 bases and V 4 bases, and 10 bases lay outside the gene matches. This CDR3 is 17 amino acids long. The germline gives CDR1 MNHEY, CDR2 SMNVEV (reference sequence). In DNA, the CDR3 is TGTGCCAGCAGTTGGGGGTACAGGGGAACTAGCACAGATACGCAGTATTTT. Residues: CASSWGYRGTSTDTQYF.

The chain combines TRBV4-3 with TRBJ2-1; D possibly corresponds to TRBD1 (5 bases). V lost 2 bases and J 8 bases, leaving 13 bases between the germline ends. The CDR3 has 14 amino acids. Germline V gene lookup returns CDR1 LGHNA and CDR2 YSLEER. The CDR3 loop reads CASSQSQGLDEQFF. The CDR3 DNA is TGCGCCAGCAGCCAAAGCCAGGGTTTGGATGAGCAGTTCTTC.